The entry below gives a single TCR beta chain sequence along with its context. The target of this receptor is not known. No much larger clone is present one base from it, and per-base qualities are unavailable. CDR1 is given as LGHNA and CDR2 as YSLEER, both from the germline V gene. Relative to germline, V is missing 0 bases and J is missing 4 bases, with 10 bases of the junction outside any gene match. The CDR3 holds 19 amino acids from the cysteine to the phenylalanine. The only DNA kept is the CDR3, 57 bases in frame from the first base. The sample's time point label is to be understood as: cells obtained before transplantation from donor or recipient. CD3+CD4+ and CD3+CD8+ populations were FACS-sorted from unstimulated pre-transplant donor and recipient cells taken from spleen or lymph nodes. This record comes from a study of graft-versus-host responses after intestinal transplantation (dated by TCRdb to the early 2020s). For the study in its entirety: Recipients received multivisceral, liver-intestinal, or isolated intestinal transplants. Of the 20 to 25 intestinal transplant recipients enrolled in the cohort, one of whom was a retransplant, 3 patients without pretransplant specimens were excluded. Rather than going through the commercial service, samples from a few later patients were sequenced in-house on an Illumina MiSeq and processed with MiXCR. Donor T cell macrochimerism was defined as a peak of at least 4% donor T cells among recipient peripheral blood mononuclear cells. Graft-versus-host and host-versus-graft alloreactive T cell clones were tracked in the graft, circulation and bone marrow after intestinal transplantation using bulk TCR-beta CDR3 sequencing. Every recipient was given anti-thymocyte globulin induction, followed by about three years of maintenance tacrolimus and steroids. Alloreactive clones were identified by sequencing pre-transplant mixed lymphocyte reaction products and comparing these products with unstimulated pre-transplant donor and recipient T cells.

The paper as a whole reports these results and caveats: High GvH to HvG T cell clonal ratios were observed in the allografts of patients with donor T cell macrochimerism. GvH clones were found in recipient bone marrow, and some of the GvH clones appeared earlier in ileal mucosa or blood, which is consistent with an intestinal mucosal origin. The relatively low number and heterogeneity of intestinal transplant patients limited the conclusions. Early after transplant, peak levels of circulating GvH clones were found to be associated with declines in HvG clones.

The library was prepared using the immunoSEQ multiplex PCR assay. For most patients, genomic DNA was isolated with the Qiagen DNeasy Blood and Tissue Kit and sent frozen to Adaptive Biotechnologies for TCR sequencing. For most patients, genomic DNA was subjected to high-throughput TCR-beta CDR3 sequencing by Adaptive Biotechnologies. As for how the authors treated the data: Adaptive's ImmunoSEQ software was the source of the TCR sequencing data for 15 to 20 patients, while a few other patients were processed with MiXCR and VDJtools. CD4 versus CD8 sorting errors were corrected by removing sequences found in both subsets at a frequency ratio below 5:1. Because the origin of CDR3 nucleotide sequences shared between donor and recipient could not be assigned, those sequences were removed. To count as alloreactive, a clone needed at least 2-fold expansion over unstimulated cells and a minimum CFSE-low frequency of 0.002% (template counts) or 0.001% (read counts). Mappable clones were those detected in sequenced pre-transplant spleen, lymph node, or MLR CFSE-low populations of the donor or recipient. Cumulative frequency of alloreactive clones was calculated as a percentage of all sequences weighted by copy number. Drawn from immuneACCESS, this table holds only the in-frame rearrangements with V and J called that TCRdb kept. Clones are partly lost; checked studies trace under half to an unresolved V gene and leave the rest unexplained. Clonal size and the V and J genes are those of that table, whereas D and trimming came from the DNA. The sample yields approximately 90,000 clones; about 93% were counted once. The ten most abundant clones make up roughly 2% of the sample.

The source material was unstimulated CD8+ T cells sorted from spleen or lymph node cells, sampled before intestinal transplant. The sequence was collected from a human donor who received an intestinal transplant. The receptor chain draws on TRBV4-3 and TRBJ2-7, and 15 junctional nucleotides match TRBD2. The CDR3 loop reads CASSQDIRTSGGARYEQYF. The DNA sequence is TGCGCCAGCAGCCAAGATATTCGGACTAGCGGGGGGGCAAGGTACGAGCAGTACTTC.